This passage covers 2 T cell receptor beta chains from one sample sequenced in a study of shared clonotypes between healthy human individuals. The assay was immunoSEQ multiplex PCR, and TCRdb's table has in-frame clones only and misses some. The sample holds millions of clones, roughly 94% seen once. Sequencing was carried out using naive CD4+ T cells sorted from blood. Subset indicated: CD45RA+ positively selected. The receptor set was obtained from a man aged 18 to 30 in good health.

V and J are TRBV28 and TRBJ2-7; D remains ambiguous. The V end was cut by 3 bases, the J end by 8 bases, with 11 bases between. This CDR3 contains 12 residues. Germline V gives CDR1 MDHEN, CDR2 SYDVKM. The DNA for the CDR3 is TGTGCCAGCAGTTTGAACTCCCTTCAGCAGTACTTC. Its translation is CASSLNSLQQYF.

The chain carries TRBV27 and TRBJ2-2; tentatively, D is TRBD1 or TRBD2 (6 bases each). The CDR3 contains 14 residues. Trimming took 4 bases from V and 7 from J, leaving 13 bases between them. Germline assignment: CDR1 MNHEY and CDR2 SMNVEV (reference sequence). The CDR3 region is CASSSPGGSGELFF. The DNA for the CDR3 is TGTGCCAGCAGTTCTCCCGGGGGCAGCGGGGAGCTGTTTTTT.